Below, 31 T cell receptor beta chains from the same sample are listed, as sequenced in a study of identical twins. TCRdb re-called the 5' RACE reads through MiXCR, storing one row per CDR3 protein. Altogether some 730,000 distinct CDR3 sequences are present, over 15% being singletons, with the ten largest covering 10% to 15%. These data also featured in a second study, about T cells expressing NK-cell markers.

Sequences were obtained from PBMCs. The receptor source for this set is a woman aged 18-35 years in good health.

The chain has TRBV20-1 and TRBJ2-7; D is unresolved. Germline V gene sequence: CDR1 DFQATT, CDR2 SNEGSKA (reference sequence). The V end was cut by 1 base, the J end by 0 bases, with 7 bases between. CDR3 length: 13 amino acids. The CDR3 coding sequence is TGCAGTGCTAGAGGTCGGGCCTCCTACGAGCAGTACTTC. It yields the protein CSARGRASYEQYF.

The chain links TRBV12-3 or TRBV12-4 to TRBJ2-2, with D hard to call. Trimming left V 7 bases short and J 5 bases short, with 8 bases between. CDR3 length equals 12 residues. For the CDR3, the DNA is TGTGCCAGCAATAGGATGACCGGGGAGCTGTTTTTT. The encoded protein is CASNRMTGELFF.

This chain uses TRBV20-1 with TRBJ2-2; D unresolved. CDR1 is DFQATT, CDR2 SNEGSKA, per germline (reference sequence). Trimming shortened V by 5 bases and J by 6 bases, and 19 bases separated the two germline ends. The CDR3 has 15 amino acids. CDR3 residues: CSASRDPDGPGELFF. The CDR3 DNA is TGCAGTGCTTCAAGAGACCCTGACGGACCCGGGGAGCTGTTTTTT.

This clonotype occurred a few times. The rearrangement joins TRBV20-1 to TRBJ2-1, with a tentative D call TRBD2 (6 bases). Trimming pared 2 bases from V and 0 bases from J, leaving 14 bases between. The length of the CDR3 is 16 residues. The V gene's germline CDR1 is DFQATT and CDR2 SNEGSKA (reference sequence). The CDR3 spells CSARSQGGSSYNEQFF. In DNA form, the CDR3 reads TGCAGTGCTAGATCCCAGGGAGGAAGCTCCTACAATGAGCAGTTCTTC.

The CDR3 coding sequence is TGTGCCAGCAGCTTAGAGAGGGAAGATACGCAGTATTTT. It specifies CASSLEREDTQYF. The chain is built from TRBV11-3 and TRBJ2-3, with D tentatively TRBD2 (5 bases). Trimming pared 0 bases from V and 5 bases from J, leaving 6 bases between. CDR1 and CDR2 (germline): SGHNT, YENEEA. This CDR3 region has 13 residues.

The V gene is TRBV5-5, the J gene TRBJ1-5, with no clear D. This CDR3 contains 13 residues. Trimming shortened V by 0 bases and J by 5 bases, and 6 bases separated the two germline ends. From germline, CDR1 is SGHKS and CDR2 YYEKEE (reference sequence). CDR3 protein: CASSLAWDQPQHF. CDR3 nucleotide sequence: TGTGCCAGCAGCTTGGCTTGGGATCAGCCCCAGCATTTT.

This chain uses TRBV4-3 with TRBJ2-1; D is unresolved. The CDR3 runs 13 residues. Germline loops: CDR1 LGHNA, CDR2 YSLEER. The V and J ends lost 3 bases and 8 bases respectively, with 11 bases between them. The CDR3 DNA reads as TGCGCCAGCAGCCAGCGAAGCTTCGATGAGCAGTTCTTC. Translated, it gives CASSQRSFDEQFF.

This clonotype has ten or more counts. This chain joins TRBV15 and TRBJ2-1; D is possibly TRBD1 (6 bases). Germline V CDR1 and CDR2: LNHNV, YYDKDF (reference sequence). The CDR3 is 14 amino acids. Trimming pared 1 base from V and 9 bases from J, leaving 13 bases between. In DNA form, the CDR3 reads TGTGCCACCAGCAGAGGATCCAGGGGAAGTGAGCAGTTCTTC. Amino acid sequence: CATSRGSRGSEQFF. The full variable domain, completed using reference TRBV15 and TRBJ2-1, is DAMVIQNPRYQVTQFGKPVTLSCSQTLNHNVMYWYQQKSSQAPKLLFHYYDKDFNNEADTPDNFQSRRPNTSFCFLDIRSPGLGDTAMYLCATSRGSRGSEQFFGPGTRLTVL.

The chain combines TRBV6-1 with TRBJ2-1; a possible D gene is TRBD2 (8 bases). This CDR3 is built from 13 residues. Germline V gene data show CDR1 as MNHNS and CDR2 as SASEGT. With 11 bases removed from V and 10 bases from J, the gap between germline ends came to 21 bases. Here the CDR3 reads CAHSDRAGGEQFF. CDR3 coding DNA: TGTGCCCATTCCGACAGGGCGGGGGGAGAGCAGTTCTTC.

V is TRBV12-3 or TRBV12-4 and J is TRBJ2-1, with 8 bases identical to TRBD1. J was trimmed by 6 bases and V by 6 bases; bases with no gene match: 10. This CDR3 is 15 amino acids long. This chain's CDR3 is CASSNRQGTGNEQFF. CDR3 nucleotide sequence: TGTGCCAGCAGCAACCGACAGGGGACGGGCAATGAGCAGTTCTTC.

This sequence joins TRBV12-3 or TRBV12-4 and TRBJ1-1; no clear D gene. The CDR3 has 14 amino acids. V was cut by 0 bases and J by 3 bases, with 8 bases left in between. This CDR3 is CASSLAGLDTEAFF. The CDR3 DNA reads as TGTGCCAGCAGTTTAGCGGGATTGGACACTGAAGCTTTCTTT.

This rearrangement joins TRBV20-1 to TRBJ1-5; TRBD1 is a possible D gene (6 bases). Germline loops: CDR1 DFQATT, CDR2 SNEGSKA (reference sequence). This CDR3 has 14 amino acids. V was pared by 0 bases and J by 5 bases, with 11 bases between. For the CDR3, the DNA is TGCAGTGCTAGAGATCAGGGGTCCTATCAGCCCCAGCATTTT. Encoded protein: CSARDQGSYQPQHF.

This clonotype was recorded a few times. The CDR3 bases are TGTGCCAGCATCTCCCCCCAGGGGGCGGACACTGAAGCTTTCTTT. The encoded protein is CASISPQGADTEAFF. This chain joins TRBV6-2 or TRBV6-3 and TRBJ1-1; 8 bases line up with TRBD1. Germline V gene sequence: CDR1 MNHEY, CDR2 SVGEGT. The CDR3 is 15 amino acids. V lost 7 bases to trimming and J lost 3 bases; unmatched junction nucleotides: 10.

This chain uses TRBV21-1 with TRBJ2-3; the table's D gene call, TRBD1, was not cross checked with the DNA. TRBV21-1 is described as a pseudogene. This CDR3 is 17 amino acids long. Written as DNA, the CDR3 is TGTGCCAGCAGTCCTGACCAAGGGACAGGGAAGACGGATACGCAGTATTTT. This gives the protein CASSPDQGTGKTDTQYF.

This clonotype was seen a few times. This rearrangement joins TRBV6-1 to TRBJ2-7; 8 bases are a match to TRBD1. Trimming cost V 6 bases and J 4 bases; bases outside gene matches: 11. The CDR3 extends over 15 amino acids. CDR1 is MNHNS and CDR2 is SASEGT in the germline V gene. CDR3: CASSPEDRARYEQYF. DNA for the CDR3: TGTGCCAGCAGCCCCGAGGACAGGGCGAGGTACGAGCAGTACTTC.

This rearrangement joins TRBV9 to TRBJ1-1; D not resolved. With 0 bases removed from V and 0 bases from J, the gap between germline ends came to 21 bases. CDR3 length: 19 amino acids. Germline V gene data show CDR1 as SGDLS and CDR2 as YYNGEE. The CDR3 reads CASSVGPPGGSKMNTEAFF. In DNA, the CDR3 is TGTGCCAGCAGCGTAGGTCCCCCAGGCGGAAGTAAAATGAACACTGAAGCTTTCTTT.

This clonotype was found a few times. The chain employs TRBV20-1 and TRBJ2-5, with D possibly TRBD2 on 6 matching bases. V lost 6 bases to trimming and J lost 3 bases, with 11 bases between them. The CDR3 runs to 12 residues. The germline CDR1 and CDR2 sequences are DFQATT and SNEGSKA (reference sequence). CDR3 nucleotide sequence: TGCAGTGCCGCGGGAAGCGAAGAGACCCAGTACTTC. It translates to CSAAGSEETQYF.

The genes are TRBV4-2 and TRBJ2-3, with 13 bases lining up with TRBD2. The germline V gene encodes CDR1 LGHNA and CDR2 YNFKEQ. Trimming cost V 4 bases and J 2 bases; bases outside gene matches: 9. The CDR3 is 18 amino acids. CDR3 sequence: CASSPGVGTSGITDTQYF. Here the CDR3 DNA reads TGTGCCAGCAGCCCGGGGGTAGGGACTAGCGGGATCACAGATACGCAGTATTTT.

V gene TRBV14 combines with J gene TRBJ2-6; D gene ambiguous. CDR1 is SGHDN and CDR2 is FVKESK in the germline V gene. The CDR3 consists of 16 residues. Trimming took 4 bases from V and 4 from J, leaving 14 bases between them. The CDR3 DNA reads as TGTGCCAGCAGCCCCGTGGTGGCAACCGGGGCCAACGTCCTGACTTTC. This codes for CASSPVVATGANVLTF.

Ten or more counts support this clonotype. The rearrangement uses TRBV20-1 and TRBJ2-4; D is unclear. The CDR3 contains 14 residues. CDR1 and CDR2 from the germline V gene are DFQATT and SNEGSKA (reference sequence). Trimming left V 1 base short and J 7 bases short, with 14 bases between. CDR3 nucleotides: TGCAGTGCTAGAGTCTGGGGATCTGGGAACATTCAGTACTTC. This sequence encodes CSARVWGSGNIQYF.

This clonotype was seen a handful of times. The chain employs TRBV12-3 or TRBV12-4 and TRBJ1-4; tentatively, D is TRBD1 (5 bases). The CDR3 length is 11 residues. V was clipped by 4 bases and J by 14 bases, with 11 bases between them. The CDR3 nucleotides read TGTGCCAGCAGTTCCGATGAGGGGCTGTTTTTT. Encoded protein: CASSSDEGLFF.

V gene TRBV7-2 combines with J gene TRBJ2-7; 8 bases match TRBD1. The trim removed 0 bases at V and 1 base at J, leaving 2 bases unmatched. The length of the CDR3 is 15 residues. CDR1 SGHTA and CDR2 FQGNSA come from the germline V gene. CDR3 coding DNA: TGTGCCAGCAGCTTAGCCACAGGGGGGTCCTACGAGCAGTACTTC. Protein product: CASSLATGGSYEQYF.

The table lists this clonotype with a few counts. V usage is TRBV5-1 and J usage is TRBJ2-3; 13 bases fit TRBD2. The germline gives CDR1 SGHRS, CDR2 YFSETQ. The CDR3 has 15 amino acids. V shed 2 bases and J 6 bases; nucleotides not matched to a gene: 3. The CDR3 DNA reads TGCGCCAGCAGCTTTACTAGCGGGGGGGCCGATACGCAGTATTTT. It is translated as CASSFTSGGADTQYF.

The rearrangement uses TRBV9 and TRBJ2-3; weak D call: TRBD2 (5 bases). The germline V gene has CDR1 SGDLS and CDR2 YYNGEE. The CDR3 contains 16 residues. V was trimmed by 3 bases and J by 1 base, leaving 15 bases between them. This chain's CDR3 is CASSALSSSRTDTQYF. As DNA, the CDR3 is TGTGCCAGCAGCGCCTTATCTAGCAGCCGCACAGATACGCAGTATTTT. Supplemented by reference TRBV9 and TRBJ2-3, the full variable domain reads DSGVTQTPKHLITATGQRVTLRCSPRSGDLSVYWYQQSLDQGLQFLIQYYNGEERAKGNILERFSAQQFPDLHSELNLSSLELGDSALYFCASSALSSSRTDTQYFGPGTRLTVL.

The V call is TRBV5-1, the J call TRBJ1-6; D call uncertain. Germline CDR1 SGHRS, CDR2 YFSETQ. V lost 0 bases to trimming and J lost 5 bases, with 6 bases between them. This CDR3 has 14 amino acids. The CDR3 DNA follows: TGCGCCAGCAGCTTGGGACTCAATAATTCACCCCTCCACTTT. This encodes CASSLGLNNSPLHF.

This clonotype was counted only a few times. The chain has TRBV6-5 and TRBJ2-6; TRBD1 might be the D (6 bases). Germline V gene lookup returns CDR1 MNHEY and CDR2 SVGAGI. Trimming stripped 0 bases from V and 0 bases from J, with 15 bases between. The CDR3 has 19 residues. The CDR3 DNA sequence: TGTGCCAGCAGTTACTCGATAGGGGGTTCCCACTCTGGGGCCAACGTCCTGACTTTC. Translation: CASSYSIGGSHSGANVLTF.

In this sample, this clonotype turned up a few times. CDR3 protein: CSVETGRGYGYTF. CDR3 sequence (DNA): TGCAGCGTTGAAACAGGGAGGGGATATGGCTACACCTTC. V and J are TRBV29-1 and TRBJ1-2; possibly TRBD1 for D (6 bases). Germline CDR1 SQVTM, CDR2 ANQGSEA. V was cut by 2 bases and J by 5 bases, with 12 bases left in between. The CDR3 extends over 13 amino acids.

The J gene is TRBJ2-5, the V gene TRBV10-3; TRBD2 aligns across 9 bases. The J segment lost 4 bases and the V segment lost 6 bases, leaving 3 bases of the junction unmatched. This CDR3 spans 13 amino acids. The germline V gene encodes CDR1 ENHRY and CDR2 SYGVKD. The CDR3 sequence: CAISGLARETQYF. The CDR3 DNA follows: TGTGCCATCAGCGGACTAGCGCGAGAGACCCAGTACTTC.

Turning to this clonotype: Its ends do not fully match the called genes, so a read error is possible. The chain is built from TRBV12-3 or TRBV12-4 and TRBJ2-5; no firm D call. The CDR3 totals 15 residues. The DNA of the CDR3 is TGTGCCAGCAGTTTAAGTTCGGCGAGCCAAGGGACCCAGTACTTC. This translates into CASSLSSASQGTQYF.

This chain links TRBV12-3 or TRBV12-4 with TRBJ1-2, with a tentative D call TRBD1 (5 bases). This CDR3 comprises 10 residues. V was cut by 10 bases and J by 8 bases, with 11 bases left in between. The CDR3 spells CATGRDGYTF. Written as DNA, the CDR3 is TGTGCCACCGGCAGGGACGGCTACACCTTC.

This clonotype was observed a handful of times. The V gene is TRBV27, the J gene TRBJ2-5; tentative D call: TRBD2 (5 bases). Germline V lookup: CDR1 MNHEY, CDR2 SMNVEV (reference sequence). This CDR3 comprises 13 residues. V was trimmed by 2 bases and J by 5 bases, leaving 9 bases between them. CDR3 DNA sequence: TGTGCCAGCAGTTTAGGGTGGGAGGAGACCCAGTACTTC. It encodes CASSLGWEETQYF.